This T cell receptor (beta chain) was observed in a study of Graves' ophthalmopathy and Graves' hyperthyroidism. Across the study: Prior to any treatment, peripheral blood was collected at the time of initial diagnosis. General study results and limits: Most thyroid-expanded clonotypes exceeding 0.001 frequency were also found in blood. Stable hyperthyroidism and ophthalmopathy were told apart by a 13-signature model, which achieved 87.88% sensitivity and roughly 80% specificity.

This CDR3 contains 14 residues. Germline CDR1 reads DFQATT; CDR2 reads SNEGSKA (reference sequence). The junction had 8 bases not matched to a gene; V was cut back by 3 bases and J by 5 bases. RNA served as the template for amplifying TCR beta CDR3 regions. In the first round, RT-PCR was carried out with HTBI primers, and a multiplex PCR formed the second round. Using its own MiXCR run on the multiplex PCR reads, TCRdb lists one record per CDR3 protein. The sample lists a few hundred thousand distinct CDR3 sequences; under 20% were seen once. This clonotype has a count of ten or more. What it binds is not known. Orbital computed tomography and thyroid ultrasound, along with TRAb, serum thyroxine and clinical symptoms, underpinned diagnosis.

The clonotype comes from an adult man with Graves' ophthalmopathy. Sample: peripheral blood. This chain connects TRBV20-1 to TRBJ2-7, with 9 bases aligning to TRBD2. CDR3 bases: TGCAGTGCTAGTCCGCGGGAGGGCCAGAACGAGCAGTACTTC. Its translation is CSASPREGQNEQYF.